The sequence of this TCR beta chain was determined in a study of T cells in localized non-small cell lung cancer. V lost 2 bases and J 6 bases, leaving 17 bases between the germline ends. Germline lookup yields CDR1 MNHEY and CDR2 SVGAGI. This CDR3 has 15 amino acids. This table comes from immunoSEQ multiplex PCR, and its TCRdb copy is limited to in-frame clones, with some not included. This sample has approximately 150,000 clones, with around 89% found just once. This clone has just one count. The chain uses TRBV6-5 and TRBJ2-7; tentatively, D is TRBD1 (5 bases). The source material was peripheral blood, sampled before any cancer treatment. This TCR came from an older female donor with stage I lung adenocarcinoma. The CDR3 loop is CASSYAPQGSGEQYF. CDR3 nucleotide sequence: TGTGCCAGCAGTTACGCCCCCCAGGGAAGTGGCGAGCAGTACTTC.